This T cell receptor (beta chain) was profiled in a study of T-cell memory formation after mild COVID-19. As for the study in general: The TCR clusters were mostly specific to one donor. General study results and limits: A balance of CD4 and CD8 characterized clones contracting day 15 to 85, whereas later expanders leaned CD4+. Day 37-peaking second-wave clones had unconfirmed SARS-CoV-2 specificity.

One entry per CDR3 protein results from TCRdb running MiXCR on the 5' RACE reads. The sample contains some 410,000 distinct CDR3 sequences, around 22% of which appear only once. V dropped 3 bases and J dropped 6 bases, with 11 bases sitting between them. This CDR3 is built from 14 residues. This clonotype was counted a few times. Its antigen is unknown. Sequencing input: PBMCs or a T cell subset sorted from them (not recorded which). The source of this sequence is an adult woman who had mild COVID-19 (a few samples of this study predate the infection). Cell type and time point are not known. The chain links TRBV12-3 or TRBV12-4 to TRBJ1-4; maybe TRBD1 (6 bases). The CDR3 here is CASSFHREDEKLFF. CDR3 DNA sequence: TGTGCCAGCAGTTTTCACAGGGAGGATGAAAAACTGTTTTTT.